This T cell receptor (beta chain) emerged from a study of T cell responses to AZD1222 COVID-19 vaccine. V gave up 8 bases and J gave up 0 bases, with 16 bases separating them. Germline values: CDR1 ENHRY, CDR2 SYGVKD. The CDR3 spans 15 residues. Assay used: immunoSEQ multiplex PCR; TCRdb lists only in-frame clones, some missing. Among about 70,000 clones listed, 85% were seen once. To note about this clone: The antigen remains undetermined.

Points from the study as a whole: A mostly white British donor set with more females was recruited, and clonal diversity was possibly underestimated.

The genes are TRBV10-3 and TRBJ1-1, with D perhaps matching TRBD1 (6 bases). This TCR came from an adult in good health. Sequencing was performed on peripheral blood, taken on day 0 of AZD1222 vaccination. The CDR3 protein is CAIGPAGQMNTEAFF. The DNA for the CDR3 is TGTGCCATCGGGCCGGCCGGACAGATGAACACTGAAGCTTTCTTT.